This T cell receptor beta chain was captured by sequencing in a study of blood T cell repertoires in COVID-19. Study details: Sources were T cells, B-cell-depleted T cells, or PBMCs; the material itself was cDNA or gDNA.

Patients in Seattle were enrolled during active infection, then followed longitudinally. Original processing methods: Using reference gene primer amplification, nucleated cell counts were estimated. Produced via immunoSEQ multiplex PCR; TCRdb's table is partial and in-frame only. The V and J calls and the clone size are those of that table, but D and trimming were determined from the DNA. Seen here are hundreds of thousands of clones, roughly 86% observed once, and the top ten hold 2% to 2.5%. Per germline, CDR1 LGHDT and CDR2 YNNKEL (reference sequence). This CDR3 spans 14 amino acids. The junction had 5 bases not matched to a gene; V was cut back by 6 bases and J by 1 base.

Sequenced: peripheral blood. The chain is built from TRBV3-1 (or the pseudogene TRBV3-2) and TRBJ1-1; TRBD1 agrees at 7 bases. The source is a woman aged 60-75 years with COVID-19, enrolled during active disease. This CDR3 is CASRRTGANTEAFF. The CDR3 DNA reads as TGTGCCAGCAGAAGGACAGGAGCGAACACTGAAGCTTTCTTT.